This TCR beta chain was obtained from a study of beta chain features in type 1 diabetes. This CDR3 comprises 16 residues. Germline lookup yields CDR1 SGHTA and CDR2 FQGNSA. J gave up 2 bases and V 1 base, and 5 bases lay outside the gene matches. Expressed TCRB transcripts got sequenced, as all isolated RNA was reverse transcribed. Libraries were prepared by immunoSEQ multiplex PCR; TCRdb keeps only in-frame clonotypes and omits some of them. Of 120,000 to 150,000 clones in the sample, 40% to 60% were seen once. The sample taken for sequencing was Tregs from blood. The sequence came from a man younger than 30 in good health. The rearrangement uses TRBV7-2 and TRBJ1-3; 7 bases line up with TRBD1. The CDR3 sequence: CASSLVATGAGNTIYF. The CDR3 coding sequence is TGTGCCAGCAGCTTAGTTGCAACAGGGGCTGGAAACACCATATATTTT.